Below, 4 T cell receptor beta chains from the same sample are listed, as sequenced in a study of T-cell reconstitution after alpha-beta-depleted transplantation in children. As it was prepared, the TCRbeta library received unique molecular identifiers. Each CDR3 protein is one row after TCRdb ran MiXCR on the PCR reads. There are around 670,000 distinct CDR3 sequences in the sample; roughly 14% occur only once, and 0.79% lies in the top ten. The sample here was PBMCs, taken before TCRalphabeta/CD19-depleted stem cell transplant. These receptors were collected from a girl aged 2 to 9 with congenital amegakaryocytic thrombocytopenia, due to receive a stem cell transplant.

This clonotype was counted only a few times. The V gene is TRBV28, the J gene TRBJ2-7; no firm D call. Germline V CDR1 and CDR2: MDHEN, SYDVKM. The CDR3 is 13 amino acids. With 4 bases removed from V and 3 bases from J, the gap between germline ends came to 10 bases. The CDR3 DNA reads TGTGCCAGCAGTTACTACGGATACTACGAGCAGTACTTC. This gives the protein CASSYYGYYEQYF.

This clonotype was seen many times. V and J are TRBV20-1 and TRBJ2-7; tentatively, D is TRBD2 (6 bases). Trimming pared 0 bases from V and 0 bases from J, leaving 12 bases between. From germline, CDR1 is DFQATT and CDR2 SNEGSKA (reference sequence). This CDR3 is built from 15 residues. In nucleotides, the CDR3 is TGCAGTGCTAGAGATCACGGGAGTCCCTCCTACGAGCAGTACTTC. Amino acids: CSARDHGSPSYEQYF.

The chain is built from TRBV5-1 and TRBJ2-3; the D gene is possibly TRBD2 (6 bases). CDR3 size: 15 residues. Trimming left V 6 bases short and J 3 bases short, with 17 bases between. The germline gives CDR1 SGHRS, CDR2 YFSETQ. The CDR3 here is CASTETGLRTDTQYF. For the CDR3, the DNA is TGCGCCAGCACGGAAACGGGACTTCGTACAGATACGCAGTATTTT.

In this sample, this clonotype turned up many times. The chain carries TRBV2 and TRBJ2-7; D ambiguous. This CDR3 comprises 13 residues. CDR1 is SNHLY, CDR2 FYNNEI, per germline. V lost 10 bases to trimming and J lost 0 bases, with 13 bases between them. CDR3 region: CATKRANSYEQYF. DNA of the CDR3: TGTGCCACGAAAAGGGCGAACTCCTACGAGCAGTACTTC.